These T cell receptor beta chains were read from a single sample in a study of PD-1 blockade in classical Hodgkin lymphoma. Measured with immunoSEQ multiplex PCR; TCRdb has only the in-frame clones, and not every one. The sample consists of approximately 61,000 clones, approximately 90% of them appearing once. The starting material was peripheral blood mononuclear cells (PBMCs), obtained before the fourth cycle of nivolumab. The receptors here all came from a human donor with classical Hodgkin lymphoma. CDR3s include the opening cysteine and the closing phenylalanine or tryptophan. The D gene is left open where the match is weak. The size of a clone is reported for some rows only, either as once, few or many, or as a class for expanded clones.

clone size,V gene,J gene,D gene,CDR3 protein,CDR3 DNA
once,TRBV6-6,TRBJ2-1,.,CASSYGLNSPYNEQFF,TGTGCCAGCAGTTACGGTTTGAACAGCCCCTACAATGAGCAGTTCTTC
.,TRBV6-5,TRBJ2-2,TRBD1,CASTGTGGHTGELFF,TGTGCCAGCACCGGGACAGGGGGCCACACCGGGGAGCTGTTTTTT
.,TRBV11-3,TRBJ2-2,TRBD1,CASSPGQGENTGELFF,TGTGCCAGCAGCCCGGGACAGGGGGAGAACACCGGGGAGCTGTTTTTT
.,TRBV2,TRBJ1-4,.,CATRAPNEKLFF,TGTGCCACCCGGGCCCCTAATGAAAAACTGTTTTTT
.,TRBV7-2,TRBJ2-1,TRBD2,CASSLVIAGGGREQFF,TGTGCCAGCAGCTTAGTTATAGCGGGGGGTGGTCGGGAGCAGTTCTTC
.,TRBV5-6,TRBJ2-2,TRBD1,CASSWTGGNSPGELFF,TGTGCCAGCAGCTGGACAGGTGGAAATAGTCCCGGGGAGCTGTTTTTT
.,TRBV5-1,TRBJ2-1,TRBD1,CASSPRTGNNEQFF,TGCGCCAGCAGCCCAAGGACAGGGAACAATGAGCAGTTCTTC
.,TRBV27,TRBJ2-2,.,CASSLSLGTGELFF,TGTGCCAGCAGTTTATCTTTGGGGACCGGGGAGCTGTTTTTT
.,TRBV5-1,TRBJ1-3,TRBD1,CASSLGDRVTGNTIYF,TGCGCCAGCAGCTTGGGTGACAGGGTCACTGGAAACACCATATATTTT
few,TRBV29-1,TRBJ1-1,.,CSVTRGARTEAFF,TGCAGCGTTACCCGAGGGGCGAGGACTGAAGCTTTCTTT
.,TRBV5-1,TRBJ2-7,.,CASSLPELANEQYF,TGCGCCAGCAGCTTGCCGGAACTAGCAAACGAGCAGTACTTC
.,TRBV5-1,TRBJ2-1,.,CASSFTDPRDEQFF,TGCGCCAGCAGCTTCACGGACCCCCGAGATGAGCAGTTCTTC
.,TRBV19,TRBJ2-3,.,CASNDPGPEGTQYF,TGTGCCAGTAATGACCCGGGGCCGGAGGGTACGCAGTATTTT
.,TRBV28,TRBJ1-5,.,CASSSSDVGPNQPQHF,TGTGCCAGCAGTTCTTCAGACGTAGGACCAAATCAGCCCCAGCATTTT
once,TRBV6-1,TRBJ2-1,TRBD1,CASSEIGTGGLNEQFF,TGTGCCAGCAGTGAAATAGGGACAGGGGGTCTCAATGAGCAGTTCTTC
.,TRBV15,TRBJ2-1,TRBD2,CATSPRFERGANEQFF,TGTGCCACCAGCCCCAGATTTGAGCGGGGGGCAAATGAGCAGTTCTTC
.,TRBV5-1,TRBJ1-6,TRBD1,CASSLAPGQGSSPLHF,TGCGCCAGCAGCTTGGCCCCCGGACAGGGAAGTTCACCCCTCCACTTT
.,TRBV5-1,TRBJ1-6,TRBD1,CASSPDRGGSPLHF,TGCGCCAGCAGCCCGGACAGGGGAGGATCACCCCTCCACTTT
few,TRBV19,TRBJ1-4,.,CASSIGGPNEKLFF,TGTGCCAGTAGTATAGGGGGCCCTAATGAAAAACTGTTTTTT
.,TRBV5-1,TRBJ1-5,.,CASSLEGEQPQHF,TGCGCCAGCAGCTTGGAAGGGGAGCAGCCCCAGCATTTT
.,TRBV5-6,TRBJ2-3,TRBD1,CASSNPSGTGVTDTQYF,TGTGCCAGCAGCAACCCTTCCGGGACAGGGGTCACAGATACGCAGTATTTT
few,TRBV2,TRBJ2-3,TRBD2,CASSDWSGADTQYF,TGTGCCAGCAGTGACTGGAGCGGGGCAGATACGCAGTATTTT
.,TRBV19,TRBJ2-6,.,CASSIGISGANVLTF,TGTGCCAGTAGTATAGGTATCTCTGGGGCCAACGTCCTGACTTTC
once,TRBV6-5,TRBJ1-2,.,CASSRTTQGYTF,TGTGCCAGCAGTCGGACGACCCAGGGCTACACCTTC
.,TRBV19,TRBJ1-5,.,CASNFGDTNQPQHF,TGTGCCAGTAACTTCGGGGACACTAATCAGCCCCAGCATTTT
.,TRBV7-9,TRBJ1-5,.,CASSEEGSFQPQHF,TGTGCCAGCAGCGAAGAAGGATCATTTCAGCCCCAGCATTTT
.,TRBV5-6,TRBJ1-5,.,CASSFSPVNQPQHF,TGTGCCAGCAGCTTCTCGCCAGTAAATCAGCCCCAGCATTTT
once,TRBV29-1,TRBJ2-2,.,CSVDASNTGELFF,TGCAGCGTTGACGCCTCGAACACCGGGGAGCTGTTTTTT
.,TRBV10-1,TRBJ1-1,.,CASSEDLQPTFF,TGCGCCAGCAGTGAGGACCTTCAGCCAACTTTCTTT
.,TRBV5-1,TRBJ1-2,TRBD1,CASTPGQNYGYTF,TGCGCCAGCACCCCGGGACAGAACTATGGCTACACCTTC
.,TRBV5-1,TRBJ1-1,.,CASSLSMNTEAFF,TGCGCCAGCAGCTTAAGCATGAACACTGAAGCTTTCTTT
.,TRBV5-1,TRBJ2-5,.,CASSSGMGGETQYF,TGCGCCAGCAGCTCCGGGATGGGAGGAGAGACCCAGTACTTC
.,TRBV5-1,TRBJ1-4,.,CASSLLGATNEKLFF,TGCGCCAGCAGCTTGTTGGGGGCTACTAATGAAAAACTGTTTTTT
.,TRBV7-6,TRBJ1-4,TRBD1,CASFPGQRSSGGEKLFF,TGTGCCAGCTTTCCGGGACAGCGGTCTTCCGGCGGTGAAAAACTGTTTTTT
.,TRBV2,TRBJ2-1,.,CASSRLAPRTYNEQFF,TGTGCCAGCAGCCGGCTAGCGCCCCGGACCTACAATGAGCAGTTCTTC
.,TRBV7-3,TRBJ1-1,TRBD1,CASSLTTGGQTEAFF,TGTGCCAGCAGCCTCACGACAGGGGGACAGACTGAAGCTTTCTTT
.,TRBV10-3,TRBJ1-1,.,CAISSQATEAFF,TGTGCCATCAGCTCACAGGCTACTGAAGCTTTCTTT
.,TRBV23-1,TRBJ2-5,.,CASSQAGGETQYF,TGCGCCAGCAGTCAGGCAGGCGGGGAGACCCAGTACTTC
.,TRBV11-2,TRBJ1-5,.,CASSLGLRSQPQHF,TGTGCCAGCAGCTTAGGTTTACGAAGTCAGCCCCAGCATTTT
.,TRBV18,TRBJ2-3,.,CASSRGGGLSTDTQYF,TGTGCCAGCTCCCGGGGAGGCGGGCTAAGCACAGATACGCAGTATTTT
.,TRBV6-5,TRBJ1-5,.,CASSSQGAQPQHF,TGTGCCAGCAGTTCCCAGGGAGCCCAGCCCCAGCATTTT
few,TRBV5-4,TRBJ2-7,TRBD1,CASSPLGTGGEQYF,TGTGCCAGCAGCCCCTTGGGGACAGGGGGCGAGCAGTACTTC
.,TRBV14,TRBJ2-3,.,CASSLTELDTQYF,TGTGCCAGCAGCCTCACCGAGCTAGATACGCAGTATTTT
.,TRBV7-3,TRBJ1-1,.,CASSSGSEGTEAFF,TGTGCCAGCAGCTCAGGGTCAGAAGGGACTGAAGCTTTCTTT